This record concerns one T cell receptor (beta chain) sequence. The antigen remains undetermined. The junction differs from germline at one of its ends, possibly a read error. This entry is derived from a study of blood T cells in healthy people across ages. The study's findings and limits: Greater diversity and more naive CD4+ cells were seen in long-lived donors than in aged donors.

Combining a sample-barcoded 5' primer with a J-beta primer mix, a second PCR ran for roughly 7 to 12 cycles. TCRdb reprocessed the 5' RACE reads via MiXCR and lists one record per CDR3 protein. The sample shows 750,000 to 1,000,000 distinct CDR3 sequences, under 35% of them seen only once. The CDR3 contains 12 residues. Germline CDR1 is SGHTA and CDR2 is FQGNSA. A further study also used this sample, focusing on T cells of mothers and their children.

Input material: blood. The sequence was collected from a woman in her 40s in good health. This chain joins TRBV7-2 and TRBJ1-2; TRBD1 might be the D (5 bases). The CDR3 reads CVSSLAGIGYTF. Here the CDR3 DNA reads TGTGTCAGCAGCTTAGCAGGGATTGGCTACACCTTC.